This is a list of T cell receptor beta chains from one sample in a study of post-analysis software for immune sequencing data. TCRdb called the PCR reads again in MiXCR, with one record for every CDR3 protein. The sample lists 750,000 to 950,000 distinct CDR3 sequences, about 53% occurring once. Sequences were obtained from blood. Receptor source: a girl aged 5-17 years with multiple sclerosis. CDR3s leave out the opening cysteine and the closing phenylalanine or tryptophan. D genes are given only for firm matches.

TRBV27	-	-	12	AIRTATIYNEQY
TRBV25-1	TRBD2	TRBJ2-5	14	ASSEFLAGGKETQY
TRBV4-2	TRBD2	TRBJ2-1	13	ASSQASGAYNEQF
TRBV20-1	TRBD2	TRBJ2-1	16	SAPASRLAGLSYNEQF
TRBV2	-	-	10	ASAGPYYEQY
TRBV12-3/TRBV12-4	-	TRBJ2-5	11	ASKPGERFEQY
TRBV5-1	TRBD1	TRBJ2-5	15	ASSLGQGALVQETQY
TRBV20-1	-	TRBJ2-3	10	SARFGTDTQY
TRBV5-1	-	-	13	ASSSQGLPTYEQY
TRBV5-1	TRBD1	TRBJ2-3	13	ASSLQQGSTDTQY
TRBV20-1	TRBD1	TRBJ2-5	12	SARGDRGPETQY
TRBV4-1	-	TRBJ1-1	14	ASSQDEPRRNTEAF
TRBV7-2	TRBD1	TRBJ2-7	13	ASSLQGQGSYEQY
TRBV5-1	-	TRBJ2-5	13	ASSLAGTNQETQY
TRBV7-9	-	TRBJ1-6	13	ASSLQGSWNSPLH
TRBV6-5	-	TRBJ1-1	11	ASSYSREFRAF
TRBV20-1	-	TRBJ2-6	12	SARGASGANVLT
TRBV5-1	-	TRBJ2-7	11	AAARGPSYEQY
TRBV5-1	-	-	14	ASSAGLLLAKNIQY
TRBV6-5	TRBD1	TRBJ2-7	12	ASRLQGSPYEQY
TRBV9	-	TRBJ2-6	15	ASSRGILFSGANVLT
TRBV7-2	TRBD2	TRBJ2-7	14	ASSYADYAGDYEQY
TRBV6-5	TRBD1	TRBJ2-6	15	ASSSLTGGAGANVLT
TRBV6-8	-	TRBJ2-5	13	ASSYSARAEKRQY
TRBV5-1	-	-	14	ASSLAGPGLAYEQY
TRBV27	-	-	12	ASSSPPPEYEQY
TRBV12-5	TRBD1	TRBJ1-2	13	ASGPRDRVNYGYT
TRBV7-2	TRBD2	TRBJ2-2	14	ASSLYGGENTGELF
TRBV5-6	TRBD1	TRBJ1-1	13	ASSGDRGMNTEAF
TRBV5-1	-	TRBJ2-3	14	ASSLGGLMSTDTQY
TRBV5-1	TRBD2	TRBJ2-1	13	ASSSPGGGAGEQF
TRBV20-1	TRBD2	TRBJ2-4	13	SARGTSGAKNIQY
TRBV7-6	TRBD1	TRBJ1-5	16	ASSLARGGGESNQPQH
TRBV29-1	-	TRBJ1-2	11	SVPRHGNYGYT
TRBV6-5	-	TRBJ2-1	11	ASTVGSYNEQF
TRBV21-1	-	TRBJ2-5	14	ASSKGETFLQETQY
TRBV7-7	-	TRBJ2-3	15	ASSSGTTSFFTDTQY
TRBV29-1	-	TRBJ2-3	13	SVELRGLGADTQY
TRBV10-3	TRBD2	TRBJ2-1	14	AISESTSGVYNEQF
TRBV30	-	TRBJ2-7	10	AWSLWSYEQY
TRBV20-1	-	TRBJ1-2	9	SARGPLGYT
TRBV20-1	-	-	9	SAPAWETQY
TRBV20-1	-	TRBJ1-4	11	SARDDNHEKLF
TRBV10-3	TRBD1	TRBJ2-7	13	AIKKDRGTDYEQY
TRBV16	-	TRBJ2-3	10	ASSQNPDTQY
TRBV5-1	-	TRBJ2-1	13	ASSLTGQAYNEQF
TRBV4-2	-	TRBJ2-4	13	ASSQDHDGKDIQY
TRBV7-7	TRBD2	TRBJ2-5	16	ASSPYGAGGPIGETQY
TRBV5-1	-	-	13	ASSPRQAQRGEQY
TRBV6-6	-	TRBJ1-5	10	STRAGEQPQH
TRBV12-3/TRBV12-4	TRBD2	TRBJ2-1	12	ASRNSGGRDEQF